A single sample gave rise to the 18 T cell receptor beta chains below, sequenced in a study of cytomegalovirus exposure and HLA in healthy donors. The PCR had 60 Vbeta and 13 Jbeta primers. Assay used: immunoSEQ multiplex PCR; TCRdb lists only in-frame clones, some missing. Seen here are tens of thousands of clones, roughly three quarters observed once, and the top ten hold about 1.4%. The sample taken for sequencing was PBMCs. The receptors derive from a male donor in good health and CMV-seronegative.

The sample holds one count of this clone. The V and J genes are TRBV7-3 and TRBJ1-1; D is ambiguous. The CDR3 extends over 12 amino acids. Germline V lookup: CDR1 SGHTA, CDR2 FQGTGA. V lost 5 bases to trimming and J lost 2 bases, with 6 bases between them. This CDR3 is CASSRSNTEAFF. The CDR3 DNA is TGTGCCAGCAGCCGGAGCAACACTGAAGCTTTCTTT.

V gene TRBV9 combines with J gene TRBJ2-7; TRBD2 is a possible D gene (6 bases). CDR3 length: 14 amino acids. Germline-derived CDR1 and CDR2 are SGDLS and YYNGEE. The V end was cut by 8 bases, the J end by 1 base, with 16 bases between. CDR3 sequence reads: CASSPGLRSYEQYF. In DNA, the CDR3 is TGTGCCAGTTCGCCGGGACTCAGATCCTACGAGCAGTACTTC.

The sample holds one count of this clone. CDR3 amino acids: CASSATRQGVSPLHF. CDR3 nucleotide sequence: TGTGCCAGCAGCGCCACTCGACAGGGGGTCTCACCCCTCCACTTT. The rearrangement links TRBV5-5 to TRBJ1-6; 9 nucleotides agree with TRBD1. Trimming took 4 bases from V and 10 from J; bases not matched to a gene: 9. The CDR3 extends over 15 amino acids. CDR1 and CDR2 (germline): SGHKS, YYEKEE (reference sequence).

This clone was seen only a few times. DNA for the CDR3: TGTGCCATCAGACCAATAGGGGGAGGGGACAATGAGCAGTTCTTC. Translation: CAIRPIGGGDNEQFF. The V call is TRBV10-3, the J call TRBJ2-1, with a tentative D call TRBD2 (7 bases). The V gene lost 6 bases and the J gene lost 5 bases, with 17 bases spanning the gap. CDR1 and CDR2 (germline): ENHRY, SYGVKD. The CDR3 loop spans 15 amino acids.

The rearrangement joins TRBV7-9 to TRBJ1-1; TRBD1 is a possible D gene (5 bases). Germline CDR1 reads SEHNR; CDR2 reads FQNEAQ (reference sequence). V lost 5 bases to trimming and J lost 1 base, with 11 bases between them. The CDR3 extends over 14 amino acids. In nucleotides, the CDR3 is TGTGCCAGCAGCCCAGACAGATCGAACACTGAAGCTTTCTTT. It translates to CASSPDRSNTEAFF.

V is TRBV7-3 and J is TRBJ2-1; no reliable D call. V was pared by 0 bases and J by 1 base, with 4 bases between. This CDR3 has 14 amino acids. Germline CDR1 and CDR2: SGHTA and FQGTGA. Here the CDR3 DNA reads TGTGCCAGCAGCTTAACGAGTTCCTACAATGAGCAGTTCTTC. Translated, it gives CASSLTSSYNEQFF.

The genes are TRBV6-6 and TRBJ1-3, with D unclear. This CDR3 is 13 amino acids long. CDR1 MNHNY and CDR2 SVGAGI come from the germline V gene (reference sequence). The ends were cut back, 2 bases at V and 9 bases at J, with 11 bases in the middle. In DNA, the CDR3 is TGTGCCAGCAGTTACCCAGCCGCGGGCACCATATATTTT. Translation: CASSYPAAGTIYF.

The V call is TRBV6-1, the J call TRBJ2-7; TRBD1 agrees at 9 bases. With V trimmed by 6 bases and J by 0 bases, 6 bases remained unmatched. The CDR3 is 15 residues long. Germline V lookup: CDR1 MNHNS, CDR2 SASEGT. CDR3 DNA: TGTGCCAGCAGCCCCGGGACAGGGAACTCCTACGAGCAGTACTTC. Translated, it gives CASSPGTGNSYEQYF.

The chain recombines TRBV7-2 with TRBJ2-7; 7 bases map to TRBD1. J was trimmed by 4 bases and V by 5 bases; bases with no gene match: 5. In germline, CDR1 is SGHTA, CDR2 FQGNSA. CDR3 size: 13 residues. For the CDR3, the DNA is TGTGCCAGCAGCAGGATACAGGGGTACGAGCAGTACTTC. This translates into CASSRIQGYEQYF.

The chain combines TRBV23-1 with TRBJ2-5; TRBD1 matches 9 bases. TRBV23-1 is given ORF status, its function remaining uncertain. This CDR3 is built from 13 residues. The V segment lost 11 bases and the J segment 5 bases; nucleotides outside the gene matches: 9. DNA for the CDR3: TGCGCCGGCCAGGACAGGGGATTGGAGACCCAGTACTTC. This encodes CAGQDRGLETQYF.

The CDR3 here is CASHKVSRGSNQPQHF. The DNA for the CDR3 is TGCGCCAGCCATAAAGTGAGCAGGGGATCTAATCAGCCCCAGCATTTT. The chain recombines TRBV10-2 with TRBJ1-5, with a tentative D call TRBD1 (6 bases). Germline V lookup: CDR1 WSHSY, CDR2 SAAADI. There are 16 residues in the CDR3. With 8 bases removed from V and 4 bases from J, the gap between germline ends came to 21 bases.

This chain uses TRBV15 with TRBJ1-3; the D is unclear. The germline V gene has CDR1 LNHNV and CDR2 YYDKDF (reference sequence). The CDR3 is 17 residues long. V was clipped by 0 bases and J by 0 bases, with 12 bases between them. The CDR3, as DNA: TGTGCCACCAGCAGAGATCTGCCATACAGCTCTGGAAACACCATATATTTT. It yields the protein CATSRDLPYSSGNTIYF.

The V gene is TRBV5-1, the J gene TRBJ1-2; D ambiguous. CDR1 SGHRS and CDR2 YFSETQ come from the germline V gene. V shed 0 bases and J shed 7 bases, with 13 bases lying between them. CDR3 size: 14 residues. The CDR3 DNA is TGCGCCAGCAGCTTGGGGACGGGCGAGGGTGGCTACACCTTC. Amino acid sequence: CASSLGTGEGGYTF.

The chain uses TRBV11-3 and TRBJ2-7, with 11 bases fitting TRBD1. The V gene end was trimmed by 5 bases and the J gene end by 3 bases; junction bases not matched to a gene: 6. The CDR3 covers 15 residues. In germline, CDR1 is SGHNT, CDR2 YENEEA. The CDR3 sequence: CASSPGQGVNYEQYF. The DNA for the CDR3 is TGTGCCAGCAGCCCGGGACAGGGGGTAAACTACGAGCAGTACTTC. Using reference TRBV11-3 and TRBJ2-7 for the parts outside the CDR3, the full variable domain is EAGVVQSPRYKIIEKKQPVAFWCNPISGHNTLYWYLQNLGQGPELLIRYENEEAVDDSQLPKDRFSAERLKGVDSTLKIQPAELGDSAVYLCASSPGQGVNYEQYFGPGTRLTVT.

This clone was seen more than once but under ten times. The chain uses TRBV6-5 and TRBJ2-7, with 9 bases aligning to TRBD1. V shed 5 bases, J shed 9 bases, and the junction held 8 bases outside the gene matches. In germline, CDR1 is MNHEY, CDR2 SVGAGI. CDR3 length equals 13 residues. CDR3 in amino acids: CASSRDRDLGQYF. CDR3 bases: TGTGCCAGCAGTCGGGACAGGGACCTGGGGCAGTACTTC.

V gene TRBV11-2 combines with J gene TRBJ1-1, with D uncertain. The germline gives CDR1 SGHAT, CDR2 FQNNGV. The CDR3 consists of 13 residues. Trimming stripped 8 bases from V and 9 bases from J, with 19 bases between. The CDR3 loop reads CASWNEVEVQAFF. In nucleotides, the CDR3 is TGTGCCAGCTGGAACGAGGTCGAGGTCCAAGCTTTCTTT.

The chain joins TRBV6-6 to TRBJ2-5; TRBD2 matches at 14 bases. This CDR3 region has 14 residues. The trim removed 8 bases at V and 4 bases at J, leaving 3 bases unmatched. CDR1 and CDR2 from the germline V gene are MNHNY and SVGAGI (reference sequence). CDR3 residues: CASLTSGRGETQYF. CDR3 DNA: TGTGCCAGCCTGACTAGCGGGAGGGGAGAGACCCAGTACTTC.

The rearrangement uses TRBV5-8 and TRBJ2-2; tentative D call: TRBD2 (7 bases). Germline CDR1 is SGHTS and CDR2 is YDEGEE. The CDR3 runs to 16 residues. The V and J ends lost 1 base and 4 bases respectively, with 14 bases between them. This chain's CDR3 is CASSLRPGEGTGELFF. As DNA, the CDR3 is TGTGCCAGCAGCTTGAGACCAGGGGAGGGCACCGGGGAGCTGTTTTTT.